This T cell receptor (beta chain) was observed in a study of T cells after yellow fever vaccination. Overall study findings and caveats: Post-booster samples contained most primary-vaccination clones (approximately 96% CD4, roughly 88% CD8).

V was clipped by 1 base and J by 1 base; unmatched bases: 5. The germline gives CDR1 SEHNR, CDR2 FQNEAQ (reference sequence). The CDR3 totals 17 residues. This clonotype appeared many times. The antigen is undetermined. MiXCR, applied by TCRdb to the 5' RACE reads, yields one record per CDR3 protein. This sample carries 250,000 to 350,000 distinct CDR3 sequences, about 6.9% of them seen once, and the ten largest clones take over 15%. The clonotype was recovered from a man aged 18 to 29 who received the YFV17D yellow fever vaccine. The V and J genes are TRBV7-9 and TRBJ2-3, with 10 positions matching TRBD2. The sequenced sample was PBMCs, obtained around 45 days after the first yellow fever vaccination. In DNA, the CDR3 is TGTGCCAGCAGCTTAGTCGGAACTAGCGGGGGCACAGATACGCAGTATTTT. Translating gives CASSLVGTSGGTDTQYF.